The text below deals with one TCR beta chain. What it binds is unknown. This specimen belongs to a study of radiotherapy plus CTLA-4 blockade in lung cancer. On the study more broadly: The study recorded objective responses in 15% to 20% of patients and disease control in 31%. Study-wide findings and caveats: Response was reportedly best predicted by early blood T cell clone dynamics, with interferon-beta. Tumor-origin TCR clones grew in blood after radiotherapy plus ipilimumab.

The CDR3 has 14 amino acids. Trimming shortened V by 3 bases and J by 8 bases, and 13 bases separated the two germline ends. CDR1 is SEHNR and CDR2 is FQNEAQ in the germline V gene (reference sequence). Enrolled patients, whose metastatic non-small-cell lung cancer was chemo-refractory, received focal radiation plus CTLA-4 blockade with ipilimumab. Method: immunoSEQ multiplex PCR; TCRdb's copy keeps in-frame clones and lacks some. The sample lists tens of thousands of clones; roughly 77% were seen once. The specimen comprised peripheral blood, sampled from a patient treated with radiotherapy plus ipilimumab. The sequence was obtained from a human donor with non-small cell lung cancer whose response to radiotherapy plus ipilimumab could not be evaluated. The chain links TRBV7-9 to TRBJ1-4; D perhaps matches TRBD1 (5 bases). The CDR3 DNA is TGTGCCAGCAGCTTGGACGGAGGGGTCGAAAAACTGTTTTTT. It specifies CASSLDGGVEKLFF. Using reference TRBV7-9 and TRBJ1-4 for the parts outside the CDR3, the full variable domain is DTGVSQNPRHKITKRGQNVTFRCDPISEHNRLYWYRQTLGQGPEFLTYFQNEAQLEKSRLLSDRFSAERPKGSFSTLEIQRTEQGDSAMYLCASSLDGGVEKLFFGSGTQLSVL.